This T cell receptor (beta chain) comes out of a study of T-cell memory formation after mild COVID-19. Study background: Clusters were largely donor specific. Overall study findings and caveats: A second wave expanding day 15 to 37 was CD4+-biased; contracting clones were balanced.

The table lists this clonotype with a few counts. The antigen is undetermined. TCRdb reprocessed the 5' RACE reads via MiXCR and lists one record per CDR3 protein. Seen here are roughly 250,000 distinct CDR3 sequences, about a sixth observed once, and the top ten hold 3% to 4.5%. In germline, CDR1 is SQVTM, CDR2 ANQGSEA. The CDR3 is 14 amino acids. The TCR was taken from a man younger than 35 who had mild COVID-19 (a few samples of this study predate the infection). Cell type and time point are not known. The chain recombines TRBV29-1 with TRBJ2-7; TRBD1 aligns across 7 bases. Sequenced material: PBMCs or a T cell subset sorted from them (not recorded which). This CDR3 is CSAAKGQRSHEQYF. The CDR3 DNA reads as TGCAGTGCTGCAAAGGGACAGAGGTCTCACGAGCAGTACTTC.